The rows below give T cell receptor beta chains drawn from one sample of a study of OX40 agonist ivuxolimab in advanced cancers. Method: immunoSEQ multiplex PCR; TCRdb's copy keeps in-frame clones and lacks some. The table shows some 33,000 clones, with around 74% occurring only once. This material consisted of CD4+ or CD8+ T cells sorted from blood, taken in a trial of the OX40 agonist ivuxolimab. Source of these receptors: an adult with an advanced solid tumor such as melanoma, head and neck, liver or kidney cancer. The CDR3 runs from the conserved cysteine through the conserved F or W. Fields, in order: V gene, J gene, CDR3 protein.

TRBV6-4	TRBJ1-1	CASSVFQNTEAFF
TRBV19	TRBJ1-4	CASSNRGRDEKLFF
TRBV28	TRBJ2-5	CASSFVGALQETQYF
TRBV27	TRBJ2-5	CASSRRQGGAETQYF
TRBV21-1	TRBJ2-3	CASSKGRGGENRPSTDTQYF
TRBV7-6	TRBJ2-3	CASSLVFTDTQYF
TRBV6-5	TRBJ2-1	CASSYPNRENEQFF
TRBV29-1	TRBJ1-1	CSVERIDLGGTEAFF
TRBV5-1	TRBJ2-3	CASSGGQVTDTQYF
TRBV27	TRBJ1-5	CASRRGTAGSNQPQHF
TRBV29-1	TRBJ1-2	CSVVWVKGYTF
TRBV11-2	TRBJ2-3	CASSRRVLAGPDTQYF
TRBV6-5	TRBJ2-6	CASSYSREAGANVLTF
TRBV6-5	TRBJ1-2	CAAGARLGNYGYTF
TRBV4-2	TRBJ2-5	CASSQGGLAGSQETQYF
TRBV11-1	TRBJ2-3	CASSLGRVTQYF